Shown below are 7 T cell receptor beta chains from a single sample sequenced in a study of identifying expanded T cells in peripheral blood. Only in-frame clones appear in the TCRdb table, and some are missing; sequencing was by immunoSEQ multiplex PCR. The data show about 100,000 clones, 87% seen once. Sample: blood. The receptors here all came from a person aged 18 to 75 in good health.

The rearrangement links TRBV19 to TRBJ1-5, with no clear D. V gave up 4 bases and J gave up 3 bases, with 7 bases separating them. This CDR3 spans 13 amino acids. Germline CDR1 is LNHDA and CDR2 is SQIVND (reference sequence). The CDR3: CASSSSYNQPQHF. The DNA for the CDR3 is TGTGCCAGTAGTAGTTCATACAATCAGCCCCAGCATTTT.

This clone has only one observation. The chain has TRBV1 and TRBJ2-4. TRBV1 is a documented pseudogene. The CDR3 runs to 17 residues. The CDR3 here is CTSSHLVPGPHDYIQYF. The CDR3 region has the DNA TGCACCAGCAGCCACCTCGTTCCGGGACCGCACGACTATATTCAGTACTTC.

The chain carries TRBV6-4 and TRBJ2-2, with D maybe TRBD2 (7 bases). Germline CDR1 is MRHNA and CDR2 is SNTAGT. The CDR3 runs 13 residues. V lost 6 bases and J 5 bases, leaving 10 bases between the germline ends. DNA for the CDR3: TGTGCCAGCAGGAAGGGGGGGACCGGGGAGCTGTTTTTT. Its protein product is CASRKGGTGELFF.

This chain connects TRBV12-5 to TRBJ1-3; 8 positions agree with TRBD1. J was trimmed by 0 bases and V by 6 bases; bases with no gene match: 1. This CDR3 has 14 residues. Germline V lookup: CDR1 LGHNT, CDR2 FRNRAP. Here the CDR3 reads CASGTGASGNTIYF. The DNA for the CDR3 is TGTGCTAGTGGGACAGGGGCCTCTGGAAACACCATATATTTT. The full variable domain, completed using reference TRBV12-5 and TRBJ1-3, is DARVTQTPRHKVTEMGQEVTMRCQPILGHNTVFWYRQTMMQGLELLAYFRNRAPLDDSGMPKDRFSAEMPDATLATLKIQPSEPRDSAVYFCASGTGASGNTIYFGEGSWLTVV.

The J gene is TRBJ2-5, the V gene TRBV4-2, with a possible D match to TRBD1 (5 bases). The germline CDR1 and CDR2 sequences are LGHNA and YNFKEQ. Trimming left V 3 bases short and J 11 bases short, with 22 bases between. The CDR3 loop spans 15 amino acids. CDR3 region: CASSHFVDSPAAQYF. The CDR3 nucleotides read TGTGCCAGCAGCCATTTTGTTGACAGCCCAGCCGCGCAGTACTTC.

The rearrangement uses TRBV7-9 and TRBJ2-3, with 11 bases identical to TRBD2. Germline V gene data show CDR1 as SEHNR and CDR2 as FQNEAQ (reference sequence). Trimming removed 4 bases from V and 3 bases from J; junction bases left unmatched: 3. This CDR3 is built from 15 residues. CDR3 coding DNA: TGTGCCAGCAGCTACCGACTAGCGGGGACAGATACGCAGTATTTT. Its translation: CASSYRLAGTDTQYF.

The chain couples TRBV9 to TRBJ1-6, with unresolved D. V lost 1 base and J lost 4, with 9 bases in between. The CDR3 sequence is 15 residues long. Germline assignment: CDR1 SGDLS and CDR2 YYNGEE. The CDR3 bases are TGTGCCAGCAGCGTATACGCGGAGTATAATTCACCCCTCCACTTT. It specifies CASSVYAEYNSPLHF.